Below, 9 T cell receptor beta chains from the same sample are listed, as sequenced in a study of blood T cells in healthy people across ages. Together with a sample-barcoded 5' primer, a J-beta primer mix was included in a second PCR lasting about 7 to 11 cycles. TCRdb analysed the 5' RACE reads with MiXCR anew, one entry per CDR3 protein. The sample gives about 750,000 distinct CDR3 sequences, about 53% of which show up once; roughly 40% is in the top ten. Sequenced material: blood. The receptors were gathered from an elderly man in good health.

This chain connects TRBV13 to TRBJ2-1; 9 nucleotides align to TRBD1. Germline CDR1 and CDR2: PRHDT and FYEKMQ (reference sequence). CDR3 length equals 15 residues. V was clipped by 5 bases and J by 6 bases; unmatched bases: 8. Here the CDR3 DNA reads TGTGCCAGCAGCGCCTCCGGGACAGGGCCCAATGAGCAGTTCTTC. It yields the protein CASSASGTGPNEQFF.

This clonotype was seen repeatedly, ten times or more. The V call is TRBV6-5, the J call TRBJ1-2; D gene ambiguous. CDR1 is MNHEY and CDR2 is SVGAGI in the germline V gene. The V gene lost 2 bases and the J gene lost 1 base, with 11 bases spanning the gap. This CDR3 is built from 15 residues. The CDR3 DNA reads TGTGCCAGCAGTTACGACGTGGGGAATAACTATGGCTACACCTTC. Protein product: CASSYDVGNNYGYTF.

The chain couples TRBV27 to TRBJ2-5; 7 bases line up with TRBD2. Gene TRBJ2-7 matches the end of the DNA better, so the J call may be wrong. The CDR3 contains 16 residues. Germline CDR1 MNHEY, CDR2 SMNVEV (reference sequence). CDR3 protein: CASSLFAAGETGEQYF. Written as DNA, the CDR3 is TGTGCCAGCAGTTTATTTGCCGCGGGAGAAACGGGCGAGCAGTACTTC.

This clonotype was picked up a small number of times. The V and J genes are TRBV20-1 and TRBJ2-1, with 8 bases that match TRBD2. This CDR3 has 15 amino acids. J gave up 7 bases and V 5 bases, and 13 bases lay outside the gene matches. The germline CDR1 and CDR2 sequences are DFQATT and SNEGSKA (reference sequence). The CDR3 DNA is TGCAGTGCTTTTGGACTAGCAATTTCAAGGAATGAGCAGTTCTTC. Protein product: CSAFGLAISRNEQFF.

The genes are TRBV24-1 and TRBJ2-5; the match to TRBD1 covers 8 bases. The CDR3 has 16 residues. The junction had 14 bases not matched to a gene; V was cut back by 7 bases and J by 5 bases. CDR1 and CDR2 from the germline V gene are KGHDR and SFDVKD. This chain's CDR3 is CATRHPGQAWEETQYF. CDR3 bases: TGTGCCACCAGACATCCGGGACAGGCCTGGGAGGAGACCCAGTACTTC.

This clonotype was picked up a small number of times. The CDR3 coding sequence is TGTGCCAGTGTCTACTGGAGCGGGAGTGCCTCCAACGAGCAGTACTTC. As protein: CASVYWSGSASNEQYF. The rearrangement uses TRBV21-1 and TRBJ2-4; TRBD2, the table's D call, was not compared with the DNA. Matching the DNA end better, TRBJ2-7 makes the J call doubtful. TRBV21-1 counts as a pseudogene. The CDR3 totals 16 residues.

The gene calls are TRBV11-2 and TRBJ2-1; 9 bases map to TRBD2. This CDR3 contains 15 residues. V lost 1 base to trimming and J lost 9 bases; unmatched junction nucleotides: 7. In germline, CDR1 is SGHAT, CDR2 FQNNGV. CDR3 nucleotide sequence: TGTGCCAGCAGCTTAGCGAGGTCTAGCGGGACTGAGCAGTTCTTC. It codes for CASSLARSSGTEQFF.

The J gene is TRBJ2-7, the V gene TRBV20-1; no definite D call. This CDR3 spans 12 amino acids. Trimming pared 5 bases from V and 2 bases from J, leaving 10 bases between. Germline lookup yields CDR1 DFQATT and CDR2 SNEGSKA (reference sequence). The CDR3 DNA reads TGCAGTGCTCCGGTACGGGCCTACGAGCAGTACTTC. It is translated as CSAPVRAYEQYF.

The chain carries TRBV4-2 and TRBJ2-1; 13 positions match TRBD2. The J segment lost 5 bases and the V segment lost 0 bases, leaving 4 bases of the junction unmatched. The germline gives CDR1 LGHNA, CDR2 YNFKEQ. The CDR3 loop spans 17 amino acids. The CDR3 nucleotides read TGTGCCAGCAGCCAAGATGGGACTAGCGGGAAGGACAATGAGCAGTTCTTC. It translates to CASSQDGTSGKDNEQFF.